These 27 T cell receptor beta chains were sequenced from one sample in a study of T cell responses to AZD1222 COVID-19 vaccine (dated by TCRdb to the early 2020s). What the time point label conveys for this sample: about 28 days (+/-7) after the second vaccine dose. Receptor libraries were prepared by the immunoSEQ multiplex PCR assay. TCRdb mirrors the immuneACCESS table, restricted to in-frame sequences. Some clones are absent from its copies; in checked studies, under half trace to an unresolved V gene, and the reason for the others is unknown. The sample has 250,000 to 300,000 clones on record, roughly 93% of them singletons. Around 0.57% of the sample is in the top ten clones. Specimen: peripheral blood, collected 28 days after the second AZD1222 dose. The receptors originated from an adult who received the AZD1222 COVID-19 vaccine.

The chain carries TRBV4-2 and TRBJ2-2, with D possibly TRBD1 on 5 matching bases. Trimming took 0 bases from V and 4 from J, leaving 15 bases between them. The germline V gene encodes CDR1 LGHNA and CDR2 YNFKEQ. CDR3 length: 17 residues. The CDR3 coding sequence is TGTGCCAGCAGCCAAGATAGGGGTGCGGCCGCCACCGGGGAGCTGTTTTTT. It encodes CASSQDRGAAATGELFF.

V gene TRBV19 combines with J gene TRBJ2-3; maybe TRBD2 (5 bases). This CDR3 comprises 15 residues. CDR1 LNHDA and CDR2 SQIVND come from the germline V gene (reference sequence). Trimming stripped 6 bases from V and 0 bases from J, with 13 bases between. The CDR3 nucleotides read TGTGCCAGTAGGACCACTAGTGGTAGCACAGATACGCAGTATTTT. Protein sequence: CASRTTSGSTDTQYF. Full variable domain (remainder filled in from reference TRBV19 and TRBJ2-3): DGGITQSPKYLFRKEGQNVTLSCEQNLNHDAMYWYRQDPGQGLRLIYYSQIVNDFQKGDIAEGYSVSREKKESFPLTVTSAQKNPTAFYLCASRTTSGSTDTQYFGPGTRLTVL.

This chain uses TRBV5-4 with TRBJ1-3; 8 bases align to TRBD1. This CDR3 is built from 16 residues. From germline, CDR1 is SGHNT and CDR2 YYREEE (reference sequence). Trimming cost V 3 bases and J 4 bases; bases outside gene matches: 9. CDR3 nucleotide sequence: TGTGCCAGCAGCTCCCAAATCCGGGACAGGGGAAACACCATATATTTT. Translation gives CASSSQIRDRGNTIYF.

The chain carries TRBV7-2 and TRBJ2-2; TRBD1 matches 8 bases. The CDR3 runs to 15 residues. Per germline, CDR1 SGHTA and CDR2 FQGNSA. Losses at the gene ends were 4 bases for V and 5 bases for J; bases not matched to a gene: 6. This CDR3 reads CASSSRTGKTGELFF. The CDR3 bases are TGTGCCAGCAGCTCCCGGACAGGGAAGACCGGGGAGCTGTTTTTT.

The chain joins TRBV6-6 to TRBJ2-2; D not resolved. Germline assignment: CDR1 MNHNY and CDR2 SVGAGI (reference sequence). The CDR3 spans 15 residues. V lost 5 bases, J lost 5 bases, and 15 bases lay in between. This CDR3 is CASSPRRSDTGELFF. Here the CDR3 DNA reads TGTGCCAGCAGTCCCAGGCGATCCGATACCGGGGAGCTGTTTTTT.

This clone occurred once. The rearrangement joins TRBV2 to TRBJ2-2, with D perhaps TRBD1 (6 bases). V lost 7 bases and J 2 bases, leaving 14 bases between the germline ends. The CDR3 has 15 amino acids. CDR1 is SNHLY and CDR2 is FYNNEI in the germline V gene. DNA of the CDR3: TGTGCCAGCAAATCCCAGGGGATAAACACCGGGGAGCTGTTTTTT. Residues: CASKSQGINTGELFF.

This sequence joins TRBV9 and TRBJ1-5; D remains ambiguous. V dropped 0 bases and J dropped 6 bases, with 10 bases sitting between them. Germline V gene lookup returns CDR1 SGDLS and CDR2 YYNGEE. The CDR3 covers 14 residues. The chain's CDR3 is CASSVDARVQPQHF. DNA of the CDR3: TGTGCCAGCAGCGTAGATGCTAGAGTTCAGCCCCAGCATTTT.

Only a few counts were recorded for this clone. The gene calls are TRBV28 and TRBJ2-2; the D is unclear. The CDR3 spans 13 residues. V was clipped by 6 bases and J by 3 bases, with 8 bases between them. CDR1 MDHEN and CDR2 SYDVKM come from the germline V gene. The DNA for the CDR3 is TGTGCCAGCAGGGGCGGTTACACCGGGGAGCTGTTTTTT. It codes for CASRGGYTGELFF.

This chain connects TRBV5-1 to TRBJ2-3; D perhaps matches TRBD2 (6 bases). Germline V gene data show CDR1 as SGHRS and CDR2 as YFSETQ. The CDR3 is 15 residues long. With 3 bases removed from V and 2 bases from J, the gap between germline ends came to 13 bases. The CDR3 DNA reads TGCGCCAGCAGCTGGAGTGGGGGGACCACAGATACGCAGTATTTT. Its protein product is CASSWSGGTTDTQYF.

The V and J genes are TRBV7-2 and TRBJ2-2; D is unclear. The CDR3 sequence is 15 residues long. Trimming took 3 bases from V and 0 from J, leaving 8 bases between them. Germline V gene sequence: CDR1 SGHTA, CDR2 FQGNSA. CDR3 sequence reads: CASSLSGANTGELFF. The CDR3, as DNA: TGTGCCAGCAGCTTGTCAGGAGCGAACACCGGGGAGCTGTTTTTT.

CDR3 residues: CASSPFGGSNQPQHF. In nucleotides, the CDR3 is TGTGCCAGCAGTCCCTTCGGGGGTTCCAATCAGCCCCAGCATTTT. V usage is TRBV27 and J usage is TRBJ1-5; TRBD1 might be the D (5 bases). V dropped 5 bases and J dropped 3 bases, with 14 bases sitting between them. CDR1 and CDR2 from the germline V gene are MNHEY and SMNVEV (reference sequence). The CDR3 is made up of 15 amino acids.

The chain uses TRBV28 and TRBJ2-7; D gene ambiguous. V was trimmed by 5 bases and J by 7 bases, leaving 12 bases between them. The CDR3 covers 12 residues. Germline V lookup: CDR1 MDHEN, CDR2 SYDVKM. CDR3 region: CASSGDPEEQYF. In DNA form, the CDR3 reads TGTGCCAGCAGTGGCGACCCAGAGGAGCAGTACTTC.

The chain has TRBV6-5 and TRBJ2-6; D not resolved. The CDR3 loop spans 15 amino acids. Trimming pared 7 bases from V and 2 bases from J, leaving 12 bases between. Per the germline V gene, CDR1 is MNHEY and CDR2 is SVGAGI. The CDR3 loop is CASNLDVTGANVLTF. The CDR3 region has the DNA TGTGCCAGCAACCTAGACGTTACTGGGGCCAACGTCCTGACTTTC.

The chain links TRBV7-9 to TRBJ2-5; D is possibly TRBD2 (6 bases). V was trimmed by 4 bases and J by 5 bases, leaving 17 bases between them. The CDR3 totals 15 residues. Germline V CDR1 and CDR2: SEHNR, FQNEAQ (reference sequence). In DNA form, the CDR3 reads TGTGCCAGCAGCTCCCTTTCGGGGGTGAGGGAGACCCAGTACTTC. Amino acids: CASSSLSGVRETQYF.

This chain links TRBV3-1 (or the pseudogene TRBV3-2) with TRBJ1-6; the D is unclear. CDR1 LGHDT and CDR2 YNNKEL come from the germline V gene (reference sequence). The CDR3 has 17 amino acids. V was trimmed by 3 bases and J by 1 base, leaving 13 bases between them. CDR3 loop: CASSHLKGLSYNSPLHF. The CDR3 coding sequence is TGTGCCAGCAGCCACCTCAAAGGTCTGTCCTATAATTCACCCCTCCACTTT.

A single count supports this clone. The chain couples TRBV6-2 or TRBV6-3 to TRBJ1-3, with D hard to call. This CDR3 comprises 14 residues. Germline CDR1 MNHEY, CDR2 SVGEGT. The V end lost 4 bases, the J end lost 0 bases, and 7 bases lay between the germline ends. The CDR3 bases are TGTGCCAGCAGTTCCCCTGGCTCTGGAAACACCATATATTTT. This translates into CASSSPGSGNTIYF.

The genes are TRBV5-6 and TRBJ1-5; the match to TRBD1 covers 8 bases. V gave up 3 bases and J gave up 5 bases; unmatched junction bases: 7. In germline, CDR1 is SGHDT, CDR2 YYEEEE. This CDR3 contains 15 residues. CDR3 in DNA: TGTGCCAGCAGCTCGCAGGACAGGGCTTATCAGCCCCAGCATTTT. Translated, it gives CASSSQDRAYQPQHF.

The chain joins TRBV4-2 to TRBJ1-3; D unclear. V gave up 0 bases and J gave up 3 bases, with 9 bases separating them. This CDR3 has 15 amino acids. CDR1 and CDR2 (germline): LGHNA, YNFKEQ. The CDR3 loop is CASSQEDGSGNTIYF. CDR3 nucleotides: TGTGCCAGCAGCCAAGAGGACGGGAGTGGAAACACCATATATTTT.

The rearrangement joins TRBV28 to TRBJ2-3; 13 bases line up with TRBD2. V gave up 5 bases and J gave up 3 bases; unmatched junction bases: 5. Looked up from germline, CDR1 is MDHEN and CDR2 is SYDVKM. There are 16 residues in the CDR3. Written as DNA, the CDR3 is TGTGCCAGCAGTGTACTAGCGGGAGGGCGAACAGATACGCAGTATTTT. Its translation: CASSVLAGGRTDTQYF. The complete variable domain, with remaining parts taken from reference TRBV28 and TRBJ2-3, reads DVKVTQSSRYLVKRTGEKVFLECVQDMDHENMFWYRQDPGLGLRLIYFSYDVKMKEKGDIPEGYSVSREKKERFSLILESASTNQTSMYLCASSVLAGGRTDTQYFGPGTRLTVL.

The rearrangement joins TRBV3-1 (or the pseudogene TRBV3-2) to TRBJ2-7; 8 bases align to TRBD2. The V segment lost 4 bases and the J segment 4 bases; nucleotides outside the gene matches: 6. The CDR3 length is 14 residues. CDR1 and CDR2 from the germline V gene are LGHDT and YNNKEL (reference sequence). The CDR3 DNA follows: TGTGCCAGCAGCCCAAGCGGGAGTTTGTACGAGCAGTACTTC. This sequence encodes CASSPSGSLYEQYF.

V and J are TRBV4-1 and TRBJ1-5; no clear D. V lost 3 bases to trimming and J lost 6 bases, with 9 bases between them. The CDR3 has 13 amino acids. Per germline, CDR1 MGHRA and CDR2 YSYEKL. CDR3 DNA sequence: TGCGCCAGCAGCCAGGTAGGCAGTCAGCCCCAGCATTTT. Its protein is CASSQVGSQPQHF.

This chain links TRBV18 with TRBJ2-7; possibly TRBD2 for D (7 bases). There are 15 residues in the CDR3. The germline CDR1 and CDR2 sequences are KGHSH and LQKENI. The V gene lost 4 bases and the J gene lost 6 bases, with 19 bases spanning the gap. The CDR3 sequence is CASSQGRGTSSEQYF. The CDR3 DNA is TGTGCCAGCTCACAAGGGAGGGGGACTTCCAGCGAGCAGTACTTC.

The chain is built from TRBV11-2 and TRBJ1-2, with D unresolved. Trimming left V 2 bases short and J 8 bases short, with 21 bases between. From germline, CDR1 is SGHAT and CDR2 FQNNGV. The CDR3 contains 16 residues. CDR3 sequence (DNA): TGTGCCAGCAGCTTAAATTGGCCAGGCCAGAATCTGGGCTACACCTTC. Residues: CASSLNWPGQNLGYTF.

The chain couples TRBV25-1 to TRBJ2-7; D is possibly TRBD1 (6 bases). The V and J ends lost 8 bases and 2 bases respectively, with 16 bases between them. Germline V gene lookup returns CDR1 MGHDK and CDR2 SYGVNS. The CDR3 has 14 amino acids. The CDR3 nucleotides read TGTGCCAGCGCATCAGGGGCCGTCCCCTACGAGCAGTACTTC. Protein product: CASASGAVPYEQYF.

A single count supports this clone. V gene TRBV4-2 combines with J gene TRBJ1-1; TRBD1 is a possible D gene (6 bases). This CDR3 has 14 residues. CDR1 is LGHNA and CDR2 is YNFKEQ in the germline V gene. V lost 5 bases and J lost 1, with 11 bases in between. The CDR3 here is CASSGGRGNTEAFF. The CDR3 nucleotides are TGTGCCAGCAGCGGTGGCAGGGGGAACACTGAAGCTTTCTTT.

The chain recombines TRBV18 with TRBJ2-5, with a possible D match to TRBD1 (6 bases). Germline V gives CDR1 KGHSH, CDR2 LQKENI. This CDR3 has 15 residues. V lost 2 bases and J lost 7, with 17 bases in between. DNA for the CDR3: TGTGCCAGCTCACCAAGTCCGACAGGAATGGTGACCCAGTACTTC. Its translation: CASSPSPTGMVTQYF.

The chain links TRBV5-4 to TRBJ2-2; no clear D. Germline CDR1 is SGHNT and CDR2 is YYREEE (reference sequence). V was pared by 7 bases and J by 0 bases, with 4 bases between. This CDR3 spans 12 amino acids. CDR3 DNA sequence: TGTGCCAGCGCGTCGAACACCGGGGAGCTGTTTTTT. This gives the protein CASASNTGELFF.